This T cell receptor beta chain was found in a study of CD8 T cells in ankylosing spondylitis listed by TCRdb under 2017. General notes on the study: The study set out to find disease-linked TCR variants by profiling T cell receptor beta repertoires in ankylosing spondylitis patients and healthy donors. The whole study cohort included about a hundred healthy donors and 20 to 30 ankylosing spondylitis patients. Samples of peripheral blood were taken, and for ankylosing spondylitis patients, synovial fluid was collected as well.

Unmatched junction bases come to 4, with V trimmed by 6 bases and J by 2 bases. From its cysteine to its phenylalanine, the CDR3 spans 13 amino acids. Left in the record is the CDR3 DNA by itself, 39 bases read in frame from the first base. Sequencing was performed on an Illumina HiSeq 2500. Quantitative 5'-RACE with molecular barcodes was the method used to prepare the TCR beta libraries. The paper's processing steps were these. To identify disease-linked TCR variants, a new computational method was used, one built on a probabilistic model of VDJ rearrangement. In-frame beta chains were kept once TCRdb had trimmed the public reads at Q25 with fastp and called clones with MiXCR. Each record represents a unique CDR3 protein, reported with the most common genes and DNA among its rows. The V and J calls and clone size come from TCRdb's table, not from the authors' own analysis. Within this sample are 250,000 to 400,000 distinct CDR3 sequences, with around a tenth of them counted one time only. The ten largest clones take up roughly 9.1% of the sample.

At least ten counts were recorded for this clonotype. No antigen is known for it. No base quality information exists; no much larger clone differs at one position. The investigation overall reported the following: The disease-linked clones were reported to be significantly enriched in matched synovial fluid samples from ankylosing spondylitis patients. Some TCR beta motif variants had previously been reported in synovial fluid and blood of reactive arthritis patients, which suggested common disease-initiation mechanisms. Blood from ankylosing spondylitis patients appeared to be characterized by a TCR beta motif composed of eight highly homologous amino acid variants. In peripheral blood, the disease-linked clones were found at relatively low frequencies and had a CD8+ phenotype.

This clonotype was sampled from a female donor with ankylosing spondylitis or in good health (not recorded which). The chain is made from TRBV12-3 or TRBV12-4 and TRBJ2-7, with TRBD1 matching 7 junction bases. Sample: blood, either unsorted or a sorted T cell fraction (not recorded which). The DNA sequence is given as TGTGCCAGCAGCCCTGGGACAGCCTACGAGCAGTACTTC. Its translation is CASSPGTAYEQYF.